This TCR beta chain is drawn from a study of shared clonotypes between healthy human individuals (dated by TCRdb to 2019 to 2021). Regarding the study in general: A few men and two women, aged 18 to 49 years, made up the cohort. Per donor, three plates each were used for CD4 naive and CD4 memory, two for CD8 naive, and one for CD8 memory. To estimate repertoire size and how much clonotype sharing occurs between individuals, the study deeply sequenced the blood TCR repertoires of about five healthy adults. Libraries were prepared and TCR repertoires were sequenced by different laboratories using diverse techniques, in order to increase sequencing depth and limit assay-specific biases. Per donor, leukapheresis produced somewhere between about 0.94 and 10 billion PBMCs.

Results the study describes overall, beyond this receptor: When several donors were compared, the shared fraction of clonotypes was about 5.4% for naive CD4, roughly 3.4% for naive CD8, 2.3% for memory CD4, and around 0.4% for memory CD8. Incomplete sequencing was indicated by rarefaction of sorted-subset datasets, despite the large sequencing depth. Sampling was restricted to blood, and TCR repertoires in tissues likely differ from the TCR repertoires found in blood. Higher generation probabilities were observed for clonotypes shared by all four sorted-subset donors than for non-shared clonotypes. Based on pairwise subsampling, the degree of clonotype sharing among donors was expected to be affected by sequencing depth. Naive subsets generally had larger estimated clonotype richness than memory subsets did. The genetic and exposure-history diversity represented was limited by the small number of donors.

Concerning this clone: Its antigen specificity is not known. The sample holds no much larger clone one base away, and base qualities are not on file.

Using the deep immunoSEQ assay, multiplex PCR amplified TCR CDR3 regions from genomic DNA. Extracted genomic DNA from each cell subset was spread evenly across all wells of several immunoSEQ 96-well plates, with each plate serving as a replicate. Each replicate PCR for sorted subsets received around 0.2 ug genomic DNA, equal to about 30,000 T cell genomes. The purified libraries were quantified using a Qubit 3.0 fluorometer, sized with a Bioanalyzer 2100, and then quantified again using the KAPA Library Quantification kit. Every immunoSEQ 96-well plate was sequenced on a separate single-read 150-cycle Illumina NextSeq 550 flow cell. Under the source paper's analysis protocol: The immunoSEQ output contained only junctional sequences without quality scores, so filtering could not match that applied to full-length reads. To assign V/J genes and CDR3, sequences were annotated using PyIR, a Python wrapper for IgBLAST v1.9, with IMGT germline references. Reads were filtered out if the reads had weak V/J assignments (E-value above 1e-6), no CDR3, stop codons, out-of-frame junctions, or ambiguous translated residues. V3J clonotypes were defined as sequences sharing an identical inferred V gene, J gene, and CDR3 amino acid sequence. The percentage overlap between two repertoires was calculated by dividing the number of shared unique clonotypes by the size of the smaller repertoire. Three approaches were used to assess repertoire richness: RTK rarefaction, the Chao1 estimator, and Recon v2.1 estimates of unobserved clonotypes. OLGA was used to compute generation probabilities for all TCRbeta clonotypes that the gDNA method yielded from four donors. TCRdb stores this immuneACCESS table with in-frame sequences only. Part of the clones is absent; in the studies checked, under half of the shortfall reflects unresolved V genes, and no reason is known for the rest. V and J calls plus clone size are reproduced from that table; the DNA served to infer D and trimming. Within this sample are about 2.1 million clones, with about 93% of them counted one time only. The ten biggest clones cover 1.5% to 2% of the sample.

The CDR3 contains 14 residues, cysteine and phenylalanine counted. Only the CDR3 part of the read is kept: 42 bases, read in frame from the first base. Looking up the germline V gene yields CDR1 MGHRA and CDR2 YSYEKL. Trimming takes 0 bases from V and 5 bases from J, and the germline ends sit 11 bases apart. CD8 naive samples consisted of CD45RO-negative cells that were positively selected for CCR7, yielding a CD45RA+CCR7+ population without TemRA cells. The donors were healthy, HIV-negative adults who had no recently reported acute infections or vaccinations. All donors were Caucasian adults living in Nashville, Tennessee, USA. Blood was obtained by leukapheresis, after which PBMCs were separated by Ficoll-Histopaque density gradient centrifugation and cryopreserved in liquid nitrogen vapor phase. Analytical flow cytometry was used to check the purity and quantity of every magnetically sorted T cell population. Genomic DNA was isolated from every sorted fraction and measured by UV absorbance on a Nanodrop 2000c.

The source of this sequence is a man in his late teens or twenties in good health. Some clones in this sample may be carry-over from other donors' samples. The source material was naive CD8+ T cells from PBMCs. In light of the paper, this sample's cell subset or site label describes: CD45RA+CCR7+. The chain is encoded by TRBV4-1 joined to TRBJ2-7, with the D segment identity uncertain. CDR3 sequence: CASSQDLTFDEQYF. The bases are TGCGCCAGCAGCCAAGATTTGACCTTTGACGAGCAGTACTTC.